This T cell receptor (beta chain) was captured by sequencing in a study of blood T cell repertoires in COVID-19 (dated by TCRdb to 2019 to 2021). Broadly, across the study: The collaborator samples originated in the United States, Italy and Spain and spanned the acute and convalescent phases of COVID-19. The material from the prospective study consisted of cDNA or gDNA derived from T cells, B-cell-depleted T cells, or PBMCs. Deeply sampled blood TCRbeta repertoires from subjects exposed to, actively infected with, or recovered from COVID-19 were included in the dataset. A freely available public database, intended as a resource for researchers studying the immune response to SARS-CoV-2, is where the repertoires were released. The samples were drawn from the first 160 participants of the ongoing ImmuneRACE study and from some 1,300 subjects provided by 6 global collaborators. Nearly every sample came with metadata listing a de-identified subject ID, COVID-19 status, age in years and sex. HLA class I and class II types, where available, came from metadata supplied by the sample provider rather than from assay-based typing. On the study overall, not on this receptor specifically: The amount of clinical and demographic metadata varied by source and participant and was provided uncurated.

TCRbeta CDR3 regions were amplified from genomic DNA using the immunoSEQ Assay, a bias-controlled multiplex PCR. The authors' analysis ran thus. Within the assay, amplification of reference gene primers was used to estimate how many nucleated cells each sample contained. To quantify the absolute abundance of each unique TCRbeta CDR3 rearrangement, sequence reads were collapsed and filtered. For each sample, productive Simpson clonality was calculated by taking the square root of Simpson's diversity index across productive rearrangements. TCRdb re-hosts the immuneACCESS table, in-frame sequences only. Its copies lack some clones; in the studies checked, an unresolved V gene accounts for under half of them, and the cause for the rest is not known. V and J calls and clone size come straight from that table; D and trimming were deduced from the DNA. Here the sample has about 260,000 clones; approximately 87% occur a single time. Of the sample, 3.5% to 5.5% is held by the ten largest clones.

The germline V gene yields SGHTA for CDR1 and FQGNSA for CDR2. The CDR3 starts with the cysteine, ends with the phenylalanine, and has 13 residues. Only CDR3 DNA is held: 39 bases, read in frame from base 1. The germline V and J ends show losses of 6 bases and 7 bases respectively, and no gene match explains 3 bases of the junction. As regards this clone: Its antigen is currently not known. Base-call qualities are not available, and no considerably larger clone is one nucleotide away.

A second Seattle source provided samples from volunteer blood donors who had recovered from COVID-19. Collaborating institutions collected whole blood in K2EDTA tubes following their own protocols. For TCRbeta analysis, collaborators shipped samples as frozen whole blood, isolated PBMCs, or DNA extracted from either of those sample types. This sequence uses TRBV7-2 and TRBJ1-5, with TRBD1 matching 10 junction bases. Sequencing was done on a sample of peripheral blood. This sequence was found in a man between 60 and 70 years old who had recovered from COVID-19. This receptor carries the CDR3 CASSRDRGQPQHF. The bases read TGTGCCAGCAGTCGGGACAGGGGCCAGCCCCAGCATTTT. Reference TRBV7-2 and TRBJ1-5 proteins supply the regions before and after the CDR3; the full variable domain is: GAGVSQSPSNKVTEKGKDVELRCDPISGHTALYWYRQSLGQGLEFLIYFQGNSAPDKSGLPSDRFSAERTGGSVSTLTIQRTQQEDSAVYLCASSRDRGQPQHFGDGTRLSIL.